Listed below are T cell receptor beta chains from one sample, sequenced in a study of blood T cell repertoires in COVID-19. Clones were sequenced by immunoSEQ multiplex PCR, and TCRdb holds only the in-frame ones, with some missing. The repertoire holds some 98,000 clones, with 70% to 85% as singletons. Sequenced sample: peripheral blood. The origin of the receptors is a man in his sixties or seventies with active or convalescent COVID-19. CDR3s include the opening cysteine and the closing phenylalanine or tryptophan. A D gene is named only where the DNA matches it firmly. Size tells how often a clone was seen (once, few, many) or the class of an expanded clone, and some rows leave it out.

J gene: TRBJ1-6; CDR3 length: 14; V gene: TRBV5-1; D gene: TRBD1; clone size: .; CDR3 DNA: TGCGCCAGCAGCCCCGACAGGGCGAGGTCACCCCTCCACTTT; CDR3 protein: CASSPDRARSPLHF
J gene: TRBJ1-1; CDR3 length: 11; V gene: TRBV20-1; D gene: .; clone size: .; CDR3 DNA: TGCAGTGCTAGACTAAACACTGAAGCTTTCTTT; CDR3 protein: CSARLNTEAFF
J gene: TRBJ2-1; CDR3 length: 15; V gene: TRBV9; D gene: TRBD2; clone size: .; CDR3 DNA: TGTGCCAGCAGCCGCGGGGGTGGCTCCTACAATGAGCAGTTCTTC; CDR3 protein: CASSRGGGSYNEQFF
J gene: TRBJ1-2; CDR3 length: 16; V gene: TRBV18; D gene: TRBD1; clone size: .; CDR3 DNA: TGTGCCAGCTCAACCGTACCGGGACAGGGTGGCTATGGCTACACCTTC; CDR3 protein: CASSTVPGQGGYGYTF
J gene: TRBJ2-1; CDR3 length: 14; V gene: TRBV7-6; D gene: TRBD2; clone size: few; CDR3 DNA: TGTGCCAGCAGCCCTAGCGGGGGTGGAGATGAGCAGTTCTTC; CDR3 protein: CASSPSGGGDEQFF
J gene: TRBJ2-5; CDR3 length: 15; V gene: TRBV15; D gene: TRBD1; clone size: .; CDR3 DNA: TGTGCCACCAGCAGACTAGGGACAGGGGGCGAGACCCAGTACTTC; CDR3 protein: CATSRLGTGGETQYF
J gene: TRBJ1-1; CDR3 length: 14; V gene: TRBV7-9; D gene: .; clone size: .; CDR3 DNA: TGTGCCAGCAGCGCCGGGGGGGCGGGCACTGAAGCTTTCTTT; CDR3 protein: CASSAGGAGTEAFF
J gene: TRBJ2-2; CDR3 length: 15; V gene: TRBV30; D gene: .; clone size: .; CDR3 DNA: TGTGCCTGGAGTCTGCACTTACCTTCCACCGGGGAGCTGTTTTTT; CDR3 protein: CAWSLHLPSTGELFF
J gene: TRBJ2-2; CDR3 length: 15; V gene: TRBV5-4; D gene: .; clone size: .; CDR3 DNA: TGTGCCAGCAGAGTCGACTCAGTATCCACCGGGGAGCTGTTTTTT; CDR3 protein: CASRVDSVSTGELFF
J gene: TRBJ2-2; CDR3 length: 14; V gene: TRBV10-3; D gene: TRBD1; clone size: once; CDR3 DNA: TGTGCCATCAGGCCGGGACAGGGGGGCGGGGAGCTGTTTTTT; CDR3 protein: CAIRPGQGGGELFF
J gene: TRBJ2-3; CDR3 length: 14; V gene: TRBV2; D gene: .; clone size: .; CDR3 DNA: TGTGCCAGCCAACAGGTGACTAGCACAGATACGCAGTATTTT; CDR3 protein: CASQQVTSTDTQYF
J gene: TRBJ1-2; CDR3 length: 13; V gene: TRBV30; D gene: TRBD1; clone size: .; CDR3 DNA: TGTGCCTGGGACAGGGGGGGGAACTATGGCTACACCTTC; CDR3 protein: CAWDRGGNYGYTF
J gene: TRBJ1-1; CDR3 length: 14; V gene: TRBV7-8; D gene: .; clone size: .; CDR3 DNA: TGTGCCAGCAGCCCGGACTACCCGGGCCCTGAAGCTTTCTTT; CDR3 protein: CASSPDYPGPEAFF
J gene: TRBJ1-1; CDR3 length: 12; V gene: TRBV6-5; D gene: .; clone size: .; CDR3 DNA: TGTGCCAGCAGTTCCCGGGGGACTGAAGCTTTCTTT; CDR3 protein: CASSSRGTEAFF
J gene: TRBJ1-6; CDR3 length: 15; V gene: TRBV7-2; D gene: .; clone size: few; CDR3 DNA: TGTGCCAGCAGCTTAACCGGGACAAGGAATTCACCCCTCCACTTT; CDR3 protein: CASSLTGTRNSPLHF
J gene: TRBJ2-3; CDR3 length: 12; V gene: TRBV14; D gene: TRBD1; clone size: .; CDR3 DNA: TGTGCCAGCAGCCCAGGGGACAGGGCGCAGTATTTT; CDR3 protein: CASSPGDRAQYF
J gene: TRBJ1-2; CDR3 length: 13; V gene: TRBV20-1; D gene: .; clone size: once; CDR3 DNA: TGCAGTGCTAGTCGGAGGGGATTCTATGGCTACACCTTC; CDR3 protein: CSASRRGFYGYTF
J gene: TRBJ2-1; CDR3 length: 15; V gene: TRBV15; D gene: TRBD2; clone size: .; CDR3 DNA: TGTGCCACCAGCATCTTGACGGGGGGGCAAAATGAGCAGTTCTTC; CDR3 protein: CATSILTGGQNEQFF
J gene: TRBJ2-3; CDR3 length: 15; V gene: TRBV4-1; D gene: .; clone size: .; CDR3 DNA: TGCGCCAGCAGCCAAGATAGGGGGGGTAGAGATACGCAGTATTTT; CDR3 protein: CASSQDRGGRDTQYF
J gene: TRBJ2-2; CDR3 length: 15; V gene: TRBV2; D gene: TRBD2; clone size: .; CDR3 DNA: TGTGCCAGCAGTCGGTTAGCGGGGGGGGCCGGGGAGCTGTTTTTT; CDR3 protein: CASSRLAGGAGELFF
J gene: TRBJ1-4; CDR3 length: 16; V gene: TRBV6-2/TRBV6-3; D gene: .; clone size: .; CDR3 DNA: TGTGCCAGCAGTTCCCCGGGGGGCAAGGGTTCTGAAAAACTGTTTTTT; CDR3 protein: CASSSPGGKGSEKLFF
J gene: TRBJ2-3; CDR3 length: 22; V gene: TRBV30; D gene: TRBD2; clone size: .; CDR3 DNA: TGTGCCTGGACCGTCGTCCGTCCGTCCAACCCGGGGGGGCCGGGGGTACGTGATACGCAGTATTTT; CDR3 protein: CAWTVVRPSNPGGPGVRDTQYF
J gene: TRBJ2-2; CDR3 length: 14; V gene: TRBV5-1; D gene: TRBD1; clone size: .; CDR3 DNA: TGCGCCAGCAGCCTACAGGGGGAGGTCGGGGAGCTGTTTTTT; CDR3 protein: CASSLQGEVGELFF
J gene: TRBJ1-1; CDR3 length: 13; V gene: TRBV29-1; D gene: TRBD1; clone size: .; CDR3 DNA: TGCAGCGTTGGTGGACAGGGGAACACTGAAGCTTTCTTT; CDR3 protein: CSVGGQGNTEAFF
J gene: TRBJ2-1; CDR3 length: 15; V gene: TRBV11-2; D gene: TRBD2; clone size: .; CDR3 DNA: TGTGCCAGCAGCTTAGTCGGGGGGGCCTACAATGAGCAGTTCTTC; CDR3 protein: CASSLVGGAYNEQFF
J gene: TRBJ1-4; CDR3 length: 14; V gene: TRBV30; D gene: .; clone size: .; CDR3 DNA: TGTGCCTGGAGTGATGTGAGTCCTAATGAAAAACTGTTTTTT; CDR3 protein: CAWSDVSPNEKLFF
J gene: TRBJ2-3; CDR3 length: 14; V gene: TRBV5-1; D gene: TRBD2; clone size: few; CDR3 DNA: TGCGCCAGCAGCGCTTTCACTAGCGCCGATACGCAGTATTTT; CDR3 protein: CASSAFTSADTQYF
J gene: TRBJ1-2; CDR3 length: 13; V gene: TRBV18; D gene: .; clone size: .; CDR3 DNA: TGTGCCAGCTCACCACCCTCCGGGGATGGCTACACCTTC; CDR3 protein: CASSPPSGDGYTF
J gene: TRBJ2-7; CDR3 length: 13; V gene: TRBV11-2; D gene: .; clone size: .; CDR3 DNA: TGTGCCAGCAGCTTTGGCAGGACCTACGAGCAGTACTTC; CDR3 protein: CASSFGRTYEQYF
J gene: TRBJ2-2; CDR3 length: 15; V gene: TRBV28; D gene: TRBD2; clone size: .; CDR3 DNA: TGTGCCAGCAGTCAACTAGCGGGGGCCACCGGGGAGCTGTTTTTT; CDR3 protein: CASSQLAGATGELFF
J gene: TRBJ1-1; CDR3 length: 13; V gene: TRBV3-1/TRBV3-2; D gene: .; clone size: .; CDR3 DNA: TGTGCCAGCAGCCAAGCGGGGGACACTGAAGCTTTCTTT; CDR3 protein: CASSQAGDTEAFF
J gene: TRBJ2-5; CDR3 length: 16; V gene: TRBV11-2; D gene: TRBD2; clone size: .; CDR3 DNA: TGTGCCAGCAGCTCCAGGGGTAGCGGGGGGGGTGAGACCCAGTACTTC; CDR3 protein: CASSSRGSGGGETQYF
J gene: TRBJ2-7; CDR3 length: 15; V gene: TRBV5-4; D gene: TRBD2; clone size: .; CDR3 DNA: TGTGCCAGCAGCCGGCTAGCGGGGGGAGTCTACGAGCAGTACTTC; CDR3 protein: CASSRLAGGVYEQYF
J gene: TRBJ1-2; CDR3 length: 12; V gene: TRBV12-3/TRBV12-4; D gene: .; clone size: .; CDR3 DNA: TGTGCCAGCAGTTTGGGGAGCTATGGCTACACCTTC; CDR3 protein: CASSLGSYGYTF
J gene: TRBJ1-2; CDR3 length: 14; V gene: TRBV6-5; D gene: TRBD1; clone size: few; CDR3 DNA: TGTGCCAGCAGCCCCGCGGACAGGGGTAAGGGCTACACCTTC; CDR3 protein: CASSPADRGKGYTF
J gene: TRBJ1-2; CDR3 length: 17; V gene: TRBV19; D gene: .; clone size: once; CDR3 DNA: TGTGCCAGTAGTGCCCAAGGTCGGTCAGGGTCTAAAAATGGCTACACCTTC; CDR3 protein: CASSAQGRSGSKNGYTF
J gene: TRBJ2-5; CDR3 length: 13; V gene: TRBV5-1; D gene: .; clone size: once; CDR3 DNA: TGCGCCAGCAGCTTGGCCGGGGGAGAGACCCAGTACTTC; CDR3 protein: CASSLAGGETQYF
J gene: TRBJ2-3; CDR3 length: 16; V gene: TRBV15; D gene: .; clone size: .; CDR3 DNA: TGTGCCACCAGCAGAGATCGGGGTAGACGCACAGATACGCAGTATTTT; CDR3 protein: CATSRDRGRRTDTQYF
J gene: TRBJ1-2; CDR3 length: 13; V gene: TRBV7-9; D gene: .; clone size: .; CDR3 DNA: TGTGCCAGCAGCTTAGGGTGGTACTTTGACTACACCTTC; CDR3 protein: CASSLGWYFDYTF
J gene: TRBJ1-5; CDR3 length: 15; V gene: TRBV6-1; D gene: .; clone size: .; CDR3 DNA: TGTGCCAGCAGTGACCTTGGACATCTGACGTTGGCCCAGCATTTT; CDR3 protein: CASSDLGHLTLAQHF
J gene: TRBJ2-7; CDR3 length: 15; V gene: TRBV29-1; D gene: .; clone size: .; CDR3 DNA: TGCAGCGTTGAACTCCGCAAGTCTTACACCTACGAGCAGTACTTC; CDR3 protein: CSVELRKSYTYEQYF
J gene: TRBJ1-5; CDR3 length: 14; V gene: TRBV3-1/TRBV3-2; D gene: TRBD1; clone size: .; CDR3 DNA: TGTGCCAGCAGTCTTACAGGGGCAAGTCAGCCCCAGCATTTT; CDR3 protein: CASSLTGASQPQHF
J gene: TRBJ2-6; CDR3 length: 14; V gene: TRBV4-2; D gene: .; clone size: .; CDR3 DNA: TGTGCCAGCAGCCAACAGAACGGGGCCAACGTCCTGACTTTC; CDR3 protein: CASSQQNGANVLTF
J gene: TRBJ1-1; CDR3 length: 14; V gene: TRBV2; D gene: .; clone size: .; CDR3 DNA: TGTGCCAGCAGGAACGAGGGGACAAACACTGAAGCTTTCTTT; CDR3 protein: CASRNEGTNTEAFF